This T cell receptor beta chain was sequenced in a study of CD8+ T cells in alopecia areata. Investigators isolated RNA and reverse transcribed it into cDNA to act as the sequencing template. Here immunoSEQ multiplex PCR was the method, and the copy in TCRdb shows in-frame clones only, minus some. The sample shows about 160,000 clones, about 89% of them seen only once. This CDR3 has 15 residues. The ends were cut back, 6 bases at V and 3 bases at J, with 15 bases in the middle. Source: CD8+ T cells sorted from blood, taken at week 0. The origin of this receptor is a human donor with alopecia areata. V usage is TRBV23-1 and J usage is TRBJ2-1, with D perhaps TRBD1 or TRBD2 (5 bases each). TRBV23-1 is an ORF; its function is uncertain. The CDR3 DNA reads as TGCGCCAGCAGCCCGGGACCAGATGGCTACAATGAGCAGTTCTTC. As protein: CASSPGPDGYNEQFF.